A selection of T cell receptor beta chains follows, all from one sample in a study of blood T cell repertoires in COVID-19. TCRdb keeps only in-frame clones here, not all; method: immunoSEQ multiplex PCR. The sample lists approximately 90,000 clones; about 87% were seen once. The specimen was peripheral blood. Receptors were obtained from a man in his fifties or sixties with acute or convalescent COVID-19. The CDR3 runs from the conserved cysteine through the conserved F or W. Fields, in order: V gene, D gene, clone size, J gene, CDR3 DNA, CDR3 protein. The D gene is left open where the match is weak. Clone sizes are given selectively: once, few, many, or a class where the clone is expanded.

>TRBV20-1|NA|NA|TRBJ2-7
TGCAGTGCGGGCGACCACTACGAGCAGTACTTC
CSAGDHYEQYF
>TRBV9|NA|NA|TRBJ2-7
TGTGCCAGCAGCGCGGGACACCTCTACGAGCAGTACTTC
CASSAGHLYEQYF
>TRBV7-9|TRBD1|NA|TRBJ2-2
TGTGCCAGCAGCCATGGACAGGGAACCGGGGAGCTGTTTTTT
CASSHGQGTGELFF
>TRBV19|TRBD2|NA|TRBJ2-5
TGTGCCAGTAGTCTCTTTGGACTAGCGGGGGGGCCGGACCACGAGACCCAGTACTTC
CASSLFGLAGGPDHETQYF
>TRBV6-5|NA|NA|TRBJ1-4
TGTGCCAGCAGGAGATCCGCGGCTAATGAAAAACTGTTTTTT
CASRRSAANEKLFF
>TRBV7-2|NA|few|TRBJ1-2
TGTGCCAGCAGCTTAGCAGCGGTATCCTATGGCTACACCTTC
CASSLAAVSYGYTF
>TRBV7-9|NA|few|TRBJ2-6
TGTGCCAGCAGCTTACTTAGCATCCTGACTTTC
CASSLLSILTF
>TRBV11-2|NA|NA|TRBJ1-2
TGTGCCAGCAGCTTAGAACTCGACGGAGGTGGCTACACCTTC
CASSLELDGGGYTF
>TRBV11-1|NA|NA|TRBJ2-7
TGTGCCAGCAGCCAGAGGGCGGCACCCTACGAGCAGTACTTC
CASSQRAAPYEQYF
>TRBV24-1|NA|NA|TRBJ1-6
TGTGCCACCAGGGGCAGTCAAGATAATTCACCCCTCCACTTT
CATRGSQDNSPLHF
>TRBV9|NA|NA|TRBJ2-3
TGTGCCAGCAGCGTAGGTTTAGCGCCCACAGATACGCAGTATTTT
CASSVGLAPTDTQYF
>TRBV5-6|TRBD1|NA|TRBJ2-5
TGTGCCAGCAGCCGCGGGACAGGGCAGAAGACCCAGTACTTC
CASSRGTGQKTQYF
>TRBV19|TRBD1|NA|TRBJ1-1
TGTGCCAGTAGGTTGACAGGGCTGAACACTGAAGCTTTCTTT
CASRLTGLNTEAFF
>TRBV4-2|NA|NA|TRBJ1-1
TGTGCCAGCAGCCAAGATCCGGGGGGGACCGACGCTTTCTTT
CASSQDPGGTDAFF
>TRBV5-6|TRBD1|NA|TRBJ2-7
TGTGCCAGCAGCTTGGGCGGGACAGGGCACCACGAGCAGTACTTC
CASSLGGTGHHEQYF
>TRBV12-1|NA|NA|TRBJ2-1
TGTGCCAGCAGCCCCATCGAGGGGGAAAATGAGCAGTTCTTC
CASSPIEGENEQFF
>TRBV21-1|NA|NA|TRBJ1-2
TGTGCCAGCAGCGACAAGACAGGGGGTCTAGGTGGCTACACCTTC
CASSDKTGGLGGYTF
>TRBV7-2|TRBD2|NA|TRBJ2-3
TGTGCCAGCAGCTCGGGACTAGCCACAGATACGCAGTATTTT
CASSSGLATDTQYF
>TRBV24-1|TRBD1|NA|TRBJ2-3
TGTGCCACCAGTGATGGGCAGGGGGCGTTCGATACGCAGTATTTT
CATSDGQGAFDTQYF
>TRBV7-9|TRBD1|NA|TRBJ2-7
TGTGCCAGCAGCCCCGGACAGGGGTCATTGGACGAGCAGTACTTC
CASSPGQGSLDEQYF